The 23 T cell receptor beta chains given below trace back to one sample, sequenced in a study of OX40 agonist ivuxolimab in advanced cancers. This table comes from immunoSEQ multiplex PCR, and its TCRdb copy is limited to in-frame clones, with some not included. The profile shows around 72,000 clones, approximately 93% of them singletons. This sample comprised CD4+ or CD8+ T cells sorted from blood, obtained in a trial of the OX40 agonist ivuxolimab. All receptors come from an adult with an advanced solid tumor such as melanoma, head and neck, liver or kidney cancer.

V is TRBV28 and J is TRBJ2-7, with 9 bases identical to TRBD1. V lost 3 bases and J lost 5; bases outside the gene matches: 8. Per germline, CDR1 MDHEN and CDR2 SYDVKM. The CDR3 is 15 residues long. CDR3 sequence reads: CASSLFGQGTDEQYF. In DNA form, the CDR3 reads TGTGCCAGCAGTTTGTTCGGACAGGGGACCGACGAGCAGTACTTC. Full variable domain (outside the CDR3, taken from reference TRBV28 and TRBJ2-7): DVKVTQSSRYLVKRTGEKVFLECVQDMDHENMFWYRQDPGLGLRLIYFSYDVKMKEKGDIPEGYSVSREKKERFSLILESASTNQTSMYLCASSLFGQGTDEQYFGPGTRLTVT.

The chain joins TRBV11-2 to TRBJ2-7; D uncertain. V lost 4 bases and J 12 bases, leaving 13 bases between the germline ends. CDR3 length: 11 amino acids. The germline V gene encodes CDR1 SGHAT and CDR2 FQNNGV. The CDR3: CASSSGRVSYF. CDR3 in DNA: TGTGCCAGCAGCTCAGGCCGGGTCTCGTACTTC.

The V and J genes are TRBV28 and TRBJ2-6; D is unclear. The germline gives CDR1 MDHEN, CDR2 SYDVKM. V was shortened by 3 bases and J by 0 bases, with 12 bases between the two germline ends. CDR3 length: 17 residues. CDR3 residues: CASSFEGWPSGANVLTF. The DNA for the CDR3 is TGTGCCAGCAGTTTTGAAGGCTGGCCCTCTGGGGCCAACGTCCTGACTTTC.

The rearrangement uses TRBV7-2 and TRBJ2-5; D unclear. Trimming took 1 base from V and 7 from J, leaving 13 bases between them. There are 14 residues in the CDR3. Germline CDR1 is SGHTA and CDR2 is FQGNSA. The CDR3 protein is CASSLDADWGTQYF. In DNA, the CDR3 is TGTGCCAGCAGCTTAGACGCAGACTGGGGGACCCAGTACTTC.

The CDR3 region has the DNA TGTGCCAGTAGTATTGCCCGGACTAGCGGGGGGGCGGATACGCAGTATTTT. It specifies CASSIARTSGGADTQYF. The V call is TRBV19, the J call TRBJ2-3; 15 positions agree with TRBD2. The CDR3 extends over 17 amino acids. Germline V gene data show CDR1 as LNHDA and CDR2 as SQIVND (reference sequence). The V segment lost 3 bases and the J segment 6 bases; nucleotides outside the gene matches: 7.

This clone was picked up one time. The chain recombines TRBV28 with TRBJ1-5; the D is unclear. With 6 bases removed from V and 7 bases from J, the gap between germline ends came to 16 bases. Germline-derived CDR1 and CDR2 are MDHEN and SYDVKM. CDR3 length equals 14 residues. The CDR3 DNA is TGTGCCAGCAGCCCAAAACACAGAAACCAGCCCCAGCATTTT. It specifies CASSPKHRNQPQHF.

The J gene is TRBJ1-2, the V gene TRBV28, with no clear D. The V end lost 3 bases, the J end lost 6 bases, and 11 bases lay between the germline ends. Germline CDR1 and CDR2: MDHEN and SYDVKM. The CDR3 covers 13 residues. The CDR3 DNA reads as TGTGCCAGCAGTTTGGTCTCGTGGAATGGCTACACCTTC. Its protein is CASSLVSWNGYTF.

The rearrangement links TRBV18 to TRBJ2-7; 9 nucleotides line up with TRBD2. V shed 5 bases, J shed 7 bases, and the junction held 12 bases outside the gene matches. The CDR3 is 15 amino acids. CDR1 is KGHSH, CDR2 LQKENI, per germline. The CDR3 coding sequence is TGTGCCAGCTCAGCGTCGGCGGGAGGGCCCGGGGAGCAGTACTTC. Protein: CASSASAGGPGEQYF. Drawing the rest from reference TRBV18 and TRBJ2-7, the complete variable domain is NAGVMQNPRHLVRRRGQEARLRCSPMKGHSHVYWYRQLPEEGLKFMVYLQKENIIDESGMPKERFSAEFPKEGPSILRIQQVVRGDSAAYFCASSASAGGPGEQYFGPGTRLTVT.

The CDR3 DNA is TGCGCCAGCAGCTTGGTTAGCGGGGGGAACACCGGGGAGCTGTTTTTT. This encodes CASSLVSGGNTGELFF. The chain employs TRBV5-1 and TRBJ2-2; 9 bases are a match to TRBD2. The J segment lost 1 base and the V segment lost 0 bases, leaving 1 base of the junction unmatched. Per germline, CDR1 SGHRS and CDR2 YFSETQ. The CDR3 totals 16 residues.

The chain is built from TRBV11-2 and TRBJ1-4; unclear D gene. The ends were cut back, 1 base at V and 13 bases at J, with 10 bases in the middle. Germline CDR1 reads SGHAT; CDR2 reads FQNNGV. The CDR3 has 12 residues. CDR3 residues: CASSLGSTRLFF. CDR3 nucleotides: TGTGCCAGCAGCTTAGGTTCTACGAGACTGTTTTTT. The full variable domain, with the rest looked up from reference TRBV11-2 and TRBJ1-4, is EAGVAQSPRYKIIEKRQSVAFWCNPISGHATLYWYQQILGQGPKLLIQFQNNGVVDDSQLPKDRFSAERLKGVDSTLKIQPAKLEDSAVYLCASSLGSTRLFFGSGTQLSVL.

V usage is TRBV18 and J usage is TRBJ2-5; a possible D gene is TRBD2 (5 bases). Germline values: CDR1 KGHSH, CDR2 LQKENI. Deletions cut 0 bases from V and 9 bases from J, with 14 bases between. The length of the CDR3 is 14 residues. The CDR3 is CASSPPSTAEAQYF. The CDR3 nucleotides read TGTGCCAGCTCACCACCCTCAACGGCGGAGGCCCAGTACTTC.

The J gene is TRBJ2-3, the V gene TRBV2; 7 nucleotides align to TRBD1. The CDR3 is made up of 14 amino acids. Germline CDR1 reads SNHLY; CDR2 reads FYNNEI. Trimming took 7 bases from V and 3 from J; bases not matched to a gene: 7. The CDR3 is CASKPGQPTDTQYF. CDR3 coding DNA: TGTGCCAGCAAACCGGGACAGCCAACAGATACGCAGTATTTT.

V usage is TRBV7-2 and J usage is TRBJ2-1, with 10 bases aligning to TRBD1. V was pared by 5 bases and J by 3 bases, with 10 bases of the junction left unmatched. Per the germline V gene, CDR1 is SGHTA and CDR2 is FQGNSA. The CDR3 length is 17 residues. CDR3 loop: CASSLSAGTGVYNEQFF. CDR3 in DNA: TGTGCCAGCAGCCTTAGCGCTGGGACAGGGGTCTACAATGAGCAGTTCTTC.

The chain combines TRBV10-3 with TRBJ2-3; D possibly matches TRBD1 or TRBD2 (5 bases each). The V and J ends lost 4 bases and 6 bases respectively, with 20 bases between them. CDR3 size: 16 residues. Germline CDR1 is ENHRY and CDR2 is SYGVKD. The CDR3 is CAISVIRLGRDDTQYF. DNA for the CDR3: TGTGCCATCAGTGTTATACGTCTAGGACGGGACGATACGCAGTATTTT.

This clone turned up a few times. This chain joins TRBV9 and TRBJ1-1; D is undetermined. Trimming shortened V by 4 bases and J by 3 bases, and 4 bases separated the two germline ends. This CDR3 has 11 residues. Germline CDR1 reads SGDLS; CDR2 reads YYNGEE. The CDR3 is CASSRDTEAFF. DNA of the CDR3: TGTGCCAGCAGCAGGGACACTGAAGCTTTCTTT.

The genes are TRBV30 and TRBJ2-7, with 9 positions matching TRBD1. Per the germline V gene, CDR1 is GTSNPN and CDR2 is SVGIG (reference sequence). This CDR3 is 16 amino acids long. V lost 1 base, J lost 9 bases, and 16 bases stayed unmatched. CDR3: CAWSASWDRVLRGQYF. The CDR3 bases are TGTGCCTGGAGTGCTTCTTGGGACAGGGTCCTACGAGGGCAGTACTTC. Supplemented by reference TRBV30 and TRBJ2-7, the full variable domain reads SQTIHQWPATLVQPVGSPLSLECTVEGTSNPNLYWYRQAAGRGLQLLFYSVGIGQISSEVPQNLSASRPQDRQFILSSKKLLLSDSGFYLCAWSASWDRVLRGQYFGPGTRLTVT.

The chain is built from TRBV2 and TRBJ1-1, with a tentative D call TRBD1 (6 bases). Germline CDR1 is SNHLY and CDR2 is FYNNEI. The V end lost 11 bases, the J end lost 1 base, and 14 bases lay between the germline ends. CDR3 length: 13 amino acids. CDR3 amino acids: CASRTESNTEAFF. CDR3 nucleotides: TGTGCCTCCAGGACAGAATCGAACACTGAAGCTTTCTTT.

V gene TRBV28 combines with J gene TRBJ1-5; possibly TRBD1 for D (5 bases). V lost 7 bases and J lost 7, with 17 bases in between. CDR3 length equals 14 residues. The germline V gene encodes CDR1 MDHEN and CDR2 SYDVKM. The DNA of the CDR3 is TGTGCCAGCAATTTGAGGGGCGAGGGGCAGCCCCAGCATTTT. It specifies CASNLRGEGQPQHF.

J is TRBJ1-5 and V is TRBV28; D ambiguous. CDR1 is MDHEN, CDR2 SYDVKM, per germline. The CDR3 is 15 amino acids. Trimming removed 4 bases from V and 5 bases from J, with 15 bases in between. The CDR3 region has the DNA TGTGCCAGCAGTTCTCCGCTCTCCTTCGATCAGCCCCAGCATTTT. Residues: CASSSPLSFDQPQHF.

This chain uses TRBV6-4 with TRBJ1-2, with TRBD1 matching 7 bases. The V and J ends lost 4 bases and 4 bases, in that order; junction bases with no gene match: 9. The CDR3 totals 15 residues. The V gene's germline CDR1 is MRHNA and CDR2 SNTAGT. CDR3 in amino acids: CASSATGLSIYGYTF. CDR3 in DNA: TGTGCCAGCAGTGCGACAGGGCTATCTATCTATGGCTACACCTTC.

The chain has TRBV18 and TRBJ2-2; D remains ambiguous. The V and J ends lost 6 bases and 4 bases respectively, with 9 bases between them. The CDR3 runs 13 residues. Germline CDR1 reads KGHSH; CDR2 reads LQKENI. DNA of the CDR3: TGTGCCAGCTCCCCCAGAACCACCGGGGAGCTGTTTTTT. This gives the protein CASSPRTTGELFF.

The chain has TRBV9 and TRBJ1-2, with TRBD1 matching 10 bases. The V gene's germline CDR1 is SGDLS and CDR2 YYNGEE. The CDR3 sequence is 18 residues long. Trimming took 0 bases from V and 6 from J; bases not matched to a gene: 14. The CDR3 nucleotides read TGTGCCAGCAGCGTAGAGAAGAGGGACAGGGGCCACTATGATGGCTACACCTTC. Protein sequence: CASSVEKRDRGHYDGYTF.

The V call is TRBV28, the J call TRBJ2-7; TRBD1 is a possible D gene (6 bases). CDR1 is MDHEN, CDR2 SYDVKM, per germline. CDR3 length equals 16 residues. V lost 1 base and J lost 2, with 15 bases in between. In nucleotides, the CDR3 is TGTGCCAGCAGTTTATTTGGGGGCGGGCCACCCTACGAGCAGTACTTC. Protein sequence: CASSLFGGGPPYEQYF.